The T cell receptor (beta chain) under discussion was sequenced for a study of breast tumors, draining lymph nodes, adjacent tissues. Overall study results and limits: Data fit most tumor T cells coming from lymph node, expanding in tumor. That most tumor T cells come from lymph nodes remained unproven. Tumor and nontumor repertoires were significantly more similar in luminal-like than in basal-like breast cancer. Tumor TCR diversity was below lymph nodes but above nontumor tissue.

From the multiplex PCR reads, TCRdb called clonotypes with MiXCR, one entry per CDR3 protein. Of roughly 120,000 distinct CDR3 sequences listed, 15% to 20% are singletons. Axillary draining lymph nodes of breast cancer patients supplied the node samples. At least ten counts were recorded for this clonotype. Its cognate antigen is unknown. Trimming at V came to 0 bases and at J to 4 bases, leaving 7 bases not matched to a gene. Germline V gene data show CDR1 as SGHRS and CDR2 as YFSETQ. The length of the CDR3 is 16 residues. The sequence came from a female donor with breast cancer. Some clones in this sample may be carry-over from other donors' samples. Sequencing was carried out using axillary lymph node tissue. The J gene is TRBJ2-5, the V gene TRBV5-1, with 9 bases lining up with TRBD2. CDR3 coding DNA: TGCGCCAGCAGCTTGGCGTCTAGCGGGATGGGAGAGACCCAGTACTTC. Translating gives CASSLASSGMGETQYF.